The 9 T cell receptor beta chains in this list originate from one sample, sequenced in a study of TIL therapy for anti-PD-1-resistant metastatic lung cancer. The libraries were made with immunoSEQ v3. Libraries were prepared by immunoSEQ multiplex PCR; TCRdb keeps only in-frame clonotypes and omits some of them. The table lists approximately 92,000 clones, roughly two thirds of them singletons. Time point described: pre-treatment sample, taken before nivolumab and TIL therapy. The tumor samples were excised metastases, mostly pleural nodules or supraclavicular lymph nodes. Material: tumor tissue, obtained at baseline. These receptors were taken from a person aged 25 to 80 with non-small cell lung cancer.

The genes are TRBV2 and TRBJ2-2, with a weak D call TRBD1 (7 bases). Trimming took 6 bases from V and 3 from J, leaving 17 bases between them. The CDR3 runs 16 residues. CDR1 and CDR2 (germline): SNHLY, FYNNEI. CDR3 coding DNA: TGTGCCAGCAGGCCCAGGGGGAGGACCTACACCGGGGAGCTGTTTTTT. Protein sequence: CASRPRGRTYTGELFF.

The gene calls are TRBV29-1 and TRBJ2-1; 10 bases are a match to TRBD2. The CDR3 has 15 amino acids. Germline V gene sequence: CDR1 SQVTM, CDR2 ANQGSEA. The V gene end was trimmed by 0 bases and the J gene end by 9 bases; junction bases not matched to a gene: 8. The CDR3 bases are TGCAGCGTTGAAGATCGCAGCGGGGGGGCCATTGAGCAGTTCTTC. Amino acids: CSVEDRSGGAIEQFF.

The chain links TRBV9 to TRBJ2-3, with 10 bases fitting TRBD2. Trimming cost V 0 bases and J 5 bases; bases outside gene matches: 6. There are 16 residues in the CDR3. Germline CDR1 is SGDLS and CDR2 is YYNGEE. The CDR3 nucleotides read TGTGCCAGCAGCGTAGGAGCGGGAGGGCCAAGAGATACGCAGTATTTT. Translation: CASSVGAGGPRDTQYF.

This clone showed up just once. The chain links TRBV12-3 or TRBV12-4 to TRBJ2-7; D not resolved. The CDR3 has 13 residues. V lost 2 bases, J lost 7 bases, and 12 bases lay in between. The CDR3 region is CASSLKMAWEQYF. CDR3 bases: TGTGCCAGCAGTTTAAAGATGGCTTGGGAGCAGTACTTC.

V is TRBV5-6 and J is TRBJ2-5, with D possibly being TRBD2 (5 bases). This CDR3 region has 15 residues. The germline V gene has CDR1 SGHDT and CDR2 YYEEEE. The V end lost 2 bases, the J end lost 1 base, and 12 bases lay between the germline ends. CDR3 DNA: TGTGCCAGCAGCTTCGTAAGCGGAATCCAAGAGACCCAGTACTTC. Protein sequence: CASSFVSGIQETQYF.

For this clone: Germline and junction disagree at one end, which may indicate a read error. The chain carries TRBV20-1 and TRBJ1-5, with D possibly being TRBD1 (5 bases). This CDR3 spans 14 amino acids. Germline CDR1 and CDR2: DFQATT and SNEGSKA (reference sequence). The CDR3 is CSASATVQNRPQHF. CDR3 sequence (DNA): TGCAGTGCTAGTGCGACAGTTCAAAATCGGCCCCAGCATTTT.

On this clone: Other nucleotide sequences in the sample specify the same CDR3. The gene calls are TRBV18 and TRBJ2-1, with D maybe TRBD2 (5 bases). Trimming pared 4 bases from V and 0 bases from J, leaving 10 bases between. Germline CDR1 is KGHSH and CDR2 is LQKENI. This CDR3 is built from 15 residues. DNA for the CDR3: TGTGCCAGCTCACAGGGTGCGGGCTCCTACAATGAGCAGTTCTTC. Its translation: CASSQGAGSYNEQFF.

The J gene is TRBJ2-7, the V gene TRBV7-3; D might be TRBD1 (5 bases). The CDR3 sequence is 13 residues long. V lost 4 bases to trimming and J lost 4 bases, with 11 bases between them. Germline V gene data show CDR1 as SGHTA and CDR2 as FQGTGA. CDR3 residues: CASSSSPGYEQYF. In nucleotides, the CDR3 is TGTGCCAGCAGCTCGAGCCCAGGGTACGAGCAGTACTTC. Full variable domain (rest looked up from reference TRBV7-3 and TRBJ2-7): GAGVSQTPSNKVTEKGKYVELRCDPISGHTALYWYRQSLGQGPEFLIYFQGTGAADDSGLPNDRFFAVRPEGSVSTLKIQRTERGDSAVYLCASSSSPGYEQYFGPGTRLTVT.

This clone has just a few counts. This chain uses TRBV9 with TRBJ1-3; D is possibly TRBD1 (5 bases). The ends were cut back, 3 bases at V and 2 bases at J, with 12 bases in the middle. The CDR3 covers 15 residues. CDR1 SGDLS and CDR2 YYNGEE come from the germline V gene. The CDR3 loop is CASSAQGFPGNTIYF. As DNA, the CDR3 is TGTGCCAGCAGCGCCCAGGGCTTCCCTGGAAACACCATATATTTT.